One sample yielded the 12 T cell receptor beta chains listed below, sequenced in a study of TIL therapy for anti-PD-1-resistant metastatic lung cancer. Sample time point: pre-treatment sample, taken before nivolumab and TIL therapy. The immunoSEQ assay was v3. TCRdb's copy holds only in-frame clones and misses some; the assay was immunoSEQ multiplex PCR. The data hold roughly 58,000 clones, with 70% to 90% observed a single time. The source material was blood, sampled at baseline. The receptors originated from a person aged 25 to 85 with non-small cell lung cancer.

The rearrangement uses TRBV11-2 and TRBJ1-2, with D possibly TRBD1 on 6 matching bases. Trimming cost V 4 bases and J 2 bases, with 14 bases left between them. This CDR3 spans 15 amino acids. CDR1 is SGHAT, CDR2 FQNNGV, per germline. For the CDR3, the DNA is TGTGCCAGCAGCTCAGGGGATCGACCGAACTATGGCTACACCTTC. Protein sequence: CASSSGDRPNYGYTF.

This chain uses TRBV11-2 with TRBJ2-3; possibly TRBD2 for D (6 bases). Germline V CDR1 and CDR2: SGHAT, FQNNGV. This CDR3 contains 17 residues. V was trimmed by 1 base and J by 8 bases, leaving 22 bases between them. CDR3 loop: CASSLGGPGLNVGTQYF. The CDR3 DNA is TGTGCCAGCAGCTTAGGGGGTCCGGGACTTAATGTGGGTACGCAGTATTTT. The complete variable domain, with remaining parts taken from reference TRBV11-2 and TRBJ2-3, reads EAGVAQSPRYKIIEKRQSVAFWCNPISGHATLYWYQQILGQGPKLLIQFQNNGVVDDSQLPKDRFSAERLKGVDSTLKIQPAKLEDSAVYLCASSLGGPGLNVGTQYFGPGTRLTVL.

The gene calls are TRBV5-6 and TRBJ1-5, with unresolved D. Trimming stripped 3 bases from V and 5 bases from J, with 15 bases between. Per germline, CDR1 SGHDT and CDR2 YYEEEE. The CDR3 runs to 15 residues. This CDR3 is CASSYQNSRDQPQHF. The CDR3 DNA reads TGTGCCAGCAGCTACCAGAATTCTAGGGATCAGCCCCAGCATTTT. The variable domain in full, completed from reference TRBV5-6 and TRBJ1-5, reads DAGVTQSPTHLIKTRGQQVTLRCSPKSGHDTVSWYQQALGQGPQFIFQYYEEEERQRGNFPDRFSGHQFPNYSSELNVNALLLGDSALYLCASSYQNSRDQPQHFGDGTRLSIL.

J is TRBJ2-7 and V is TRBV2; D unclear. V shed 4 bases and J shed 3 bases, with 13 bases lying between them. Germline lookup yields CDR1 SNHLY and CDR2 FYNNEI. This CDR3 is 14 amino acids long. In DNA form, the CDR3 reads TGTGCCAGCAGTGGTCTGGTCAGCTACTACGAGCAGTACTTC. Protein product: CASSGLVSYYEQYF.

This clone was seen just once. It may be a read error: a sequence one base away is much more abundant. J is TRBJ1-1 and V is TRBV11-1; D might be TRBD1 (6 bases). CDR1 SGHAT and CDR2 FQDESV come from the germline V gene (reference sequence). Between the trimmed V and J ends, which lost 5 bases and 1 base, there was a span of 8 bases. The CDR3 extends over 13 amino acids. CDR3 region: CASSTRGNTEAFF. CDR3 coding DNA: TGTGCCAGCAGCACCAGGGGGAACACTGAAGCTTTCTTT.

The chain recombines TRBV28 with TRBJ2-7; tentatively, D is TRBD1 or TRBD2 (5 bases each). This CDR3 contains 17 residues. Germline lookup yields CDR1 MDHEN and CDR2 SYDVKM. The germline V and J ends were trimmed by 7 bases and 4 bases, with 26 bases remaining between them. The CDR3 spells CASKGARRDQFIYEQYF. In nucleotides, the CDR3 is TGTGCCAGCAAGGGAGCCCGCAGGGATCAATTTATTTACGAGCAGTACTTC.

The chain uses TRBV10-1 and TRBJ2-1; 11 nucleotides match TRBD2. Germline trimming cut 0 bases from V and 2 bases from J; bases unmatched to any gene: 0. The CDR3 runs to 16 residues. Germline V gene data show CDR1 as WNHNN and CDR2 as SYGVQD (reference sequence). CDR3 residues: CASSESSGRAYNEQFF. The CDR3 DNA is TGCGCCAGCAGTGAGTCTAGCGGGAGGGCCTACAATGAGCAGTTCTTC.

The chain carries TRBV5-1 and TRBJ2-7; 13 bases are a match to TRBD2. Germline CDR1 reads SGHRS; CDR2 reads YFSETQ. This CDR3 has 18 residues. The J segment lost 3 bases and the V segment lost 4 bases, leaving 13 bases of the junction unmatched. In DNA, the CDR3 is TGCGCCAGCAGCCAATACGGGACTAGCGGGGAATCAATCTACGAGCAGTACTTC. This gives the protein CASSQYGTSGESIYEQYF. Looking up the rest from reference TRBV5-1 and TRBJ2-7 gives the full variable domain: KAGVTQTPRYLIKTRGQQVTLSCSPISGHRSVSWYQQTPGQGLQFLFEYFSETQRNKGNFPGRFSGRQFSNSRSEMNVSTLELGDSALYLCASSQYGTSGESIYEQYFGPGTRLTVT.

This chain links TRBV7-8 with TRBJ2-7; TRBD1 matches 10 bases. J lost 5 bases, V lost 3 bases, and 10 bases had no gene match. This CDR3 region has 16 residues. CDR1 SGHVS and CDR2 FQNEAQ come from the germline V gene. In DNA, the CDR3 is TGTGCCAGCAGCTTCGCCGGGACAGGGGTTCGGAACGAGCAGTACTTC. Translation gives CASSFAGTGVRNEQYF.

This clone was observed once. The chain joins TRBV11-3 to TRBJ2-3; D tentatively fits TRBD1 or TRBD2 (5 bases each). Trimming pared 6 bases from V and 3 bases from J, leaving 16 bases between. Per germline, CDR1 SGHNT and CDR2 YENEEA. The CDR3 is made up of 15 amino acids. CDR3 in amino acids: CASSPLVGETDTQYF. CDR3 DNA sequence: TGTGCCAGCAGTCCGTTGGTAGGGGAGACAGATACGCAGTATTTT. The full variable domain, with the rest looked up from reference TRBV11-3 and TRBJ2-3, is EAGVVQSPRYKIIEKKQPVAFWCNPISGHNTLYWYLQNLGQGPELLIRYENEEAVDDSQLPKDRFSAERLKGVDSTLKIQPAELGDSAVYLCASSPLVGETDTQYFGPGTRLTVL.

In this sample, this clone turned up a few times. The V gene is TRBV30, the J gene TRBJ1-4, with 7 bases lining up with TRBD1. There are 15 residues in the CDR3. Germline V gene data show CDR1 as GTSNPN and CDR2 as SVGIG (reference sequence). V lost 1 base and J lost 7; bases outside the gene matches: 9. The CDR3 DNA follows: TGTGCCTGGAGTGCTCGTGGGACAGTGAGTGAAAAACTGTTTTTT. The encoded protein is CAWSARGTVSEKLFF.

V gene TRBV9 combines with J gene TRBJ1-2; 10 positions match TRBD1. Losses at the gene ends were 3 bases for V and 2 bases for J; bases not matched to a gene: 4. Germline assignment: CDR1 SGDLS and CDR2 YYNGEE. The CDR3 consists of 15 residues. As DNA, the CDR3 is TGTGCCAGCAGCGCGACGGGACAGGGGAACTATGGCTACACCTTC. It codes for CASSATGQGNYGYTF.